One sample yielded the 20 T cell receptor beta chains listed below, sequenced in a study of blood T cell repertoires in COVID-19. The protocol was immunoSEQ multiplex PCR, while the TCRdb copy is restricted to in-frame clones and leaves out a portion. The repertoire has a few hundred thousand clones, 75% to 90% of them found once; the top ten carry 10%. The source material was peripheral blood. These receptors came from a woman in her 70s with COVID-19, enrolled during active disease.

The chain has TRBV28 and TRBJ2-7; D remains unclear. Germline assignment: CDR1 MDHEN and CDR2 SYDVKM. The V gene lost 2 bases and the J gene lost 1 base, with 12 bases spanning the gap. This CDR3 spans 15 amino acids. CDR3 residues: CASSLLPGSSYEQYF. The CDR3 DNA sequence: TGTGCCAGCAGTTTACTACCAGGTTCATCCTACGAGCAGTACTTC.

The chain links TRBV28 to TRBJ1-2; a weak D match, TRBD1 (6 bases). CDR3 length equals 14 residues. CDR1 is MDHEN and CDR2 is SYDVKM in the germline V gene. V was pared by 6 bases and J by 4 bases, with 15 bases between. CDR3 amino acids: CASRTGGAGYGYTF. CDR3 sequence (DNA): TGTGCCAGCAGAACTGGGGGCGCCGGCTATGGCTACACCTTC.

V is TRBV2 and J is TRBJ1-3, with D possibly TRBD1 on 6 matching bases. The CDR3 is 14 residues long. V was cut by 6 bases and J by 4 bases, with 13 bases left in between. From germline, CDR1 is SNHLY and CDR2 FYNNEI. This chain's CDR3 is CASRPTGTGNTIYF. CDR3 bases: TGTGCCAGCAGACCTACAGGGACCGGAAACACCATATATTTT.

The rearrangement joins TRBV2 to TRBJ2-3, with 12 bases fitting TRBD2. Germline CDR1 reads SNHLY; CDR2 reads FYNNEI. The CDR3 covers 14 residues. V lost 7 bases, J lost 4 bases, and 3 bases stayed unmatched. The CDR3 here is CASNRLAGADTQYF. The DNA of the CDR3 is TGTGCCAGCAACCGACTAGCGGGAGCAGATACGCAGTATTTT.

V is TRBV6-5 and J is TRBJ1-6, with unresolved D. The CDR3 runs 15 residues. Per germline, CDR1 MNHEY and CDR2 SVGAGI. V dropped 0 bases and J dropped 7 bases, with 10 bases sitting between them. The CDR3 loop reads CASSYSLGSNSPLHF. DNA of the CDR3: TGTGCCAGCAGTTACTCGCTAGGTTCGAATTCACCCCTCCACTTT.

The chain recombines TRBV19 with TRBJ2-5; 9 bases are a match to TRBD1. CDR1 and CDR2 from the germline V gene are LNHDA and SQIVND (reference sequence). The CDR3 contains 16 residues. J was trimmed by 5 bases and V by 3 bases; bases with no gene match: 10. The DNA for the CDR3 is TGTGCCAGTAGTATGATACAGGGGGCTGAATCGGAGACCCAGTACTTC. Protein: CASSMIQGAESETQYF.

The CDR3 DNA reads TGTGCCAGTAGCGGAAGGACAGGGAAGGCAGATACGCAGTATTTT. Translating it yields CASSGRTGKADTQYF. The chain uses TRBV19 and TRBJ2-3; TRBD1 aligns across 8 bases. The CDR3 extends over 15 amino acids. The ends lost 6 bases at V and 4 bases at J; junction bases unmatched: 9. From germline, CDR1 is LNHDA and CDR2 SQIVND (reference sequence).

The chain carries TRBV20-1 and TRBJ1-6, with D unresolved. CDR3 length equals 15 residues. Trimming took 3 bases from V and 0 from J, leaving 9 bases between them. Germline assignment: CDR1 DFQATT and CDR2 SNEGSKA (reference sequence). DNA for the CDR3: TGCAGTGCTAGTAGGAGTAACTCCTATAATTCACCCCTCCACTTT. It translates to CSASRSNSYNSPLHF.

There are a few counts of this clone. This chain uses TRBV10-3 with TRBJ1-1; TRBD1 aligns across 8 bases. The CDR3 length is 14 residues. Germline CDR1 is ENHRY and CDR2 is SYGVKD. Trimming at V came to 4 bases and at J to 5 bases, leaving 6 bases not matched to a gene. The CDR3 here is CAISAAGGWTEAFF. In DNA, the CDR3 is TGTGCCATCAGTGCAGCAGGGGGCTGGACTGAAGCTTTCTTT.

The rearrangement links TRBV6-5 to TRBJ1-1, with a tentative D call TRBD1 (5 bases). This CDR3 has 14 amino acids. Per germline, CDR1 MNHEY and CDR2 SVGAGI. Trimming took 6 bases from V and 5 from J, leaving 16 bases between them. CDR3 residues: CASRPDYRRTEAFF. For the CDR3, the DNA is TGTGCCAGCAGACCAGATTACAGGCGGACTGAAGCTTTCTTT.

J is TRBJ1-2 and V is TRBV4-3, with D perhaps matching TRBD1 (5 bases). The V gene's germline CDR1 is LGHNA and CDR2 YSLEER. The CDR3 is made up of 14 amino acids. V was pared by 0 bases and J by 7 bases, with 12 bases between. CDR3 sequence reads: CASSQDRTNLGYTF. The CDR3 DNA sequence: TGCGCCAGCAGCCAAGACAGGACAAACCTTGGCTACACCTTC.

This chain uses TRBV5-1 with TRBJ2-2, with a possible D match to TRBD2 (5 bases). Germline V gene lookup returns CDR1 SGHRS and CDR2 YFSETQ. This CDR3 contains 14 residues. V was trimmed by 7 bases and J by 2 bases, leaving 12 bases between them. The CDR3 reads CASHRDYNTGELFF. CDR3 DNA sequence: TGCGCCAGCCACCGGGATTATAACACCGGGGAGCTGTTTTTT.

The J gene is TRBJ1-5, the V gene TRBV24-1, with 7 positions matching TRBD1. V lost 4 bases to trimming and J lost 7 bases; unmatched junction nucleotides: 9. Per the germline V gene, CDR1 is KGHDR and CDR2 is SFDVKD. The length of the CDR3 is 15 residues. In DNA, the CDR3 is TGTGCCACCAGTGACCGACAGGGCGGGAAACAGCCCCAGCATTTT. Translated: CATSDRQGGKQPQHF.

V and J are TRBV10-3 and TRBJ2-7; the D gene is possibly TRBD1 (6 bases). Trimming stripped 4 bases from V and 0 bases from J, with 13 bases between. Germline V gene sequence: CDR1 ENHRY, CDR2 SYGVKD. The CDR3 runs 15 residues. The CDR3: CAISGSRGHSYEQYF. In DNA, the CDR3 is TGTGCCATCAGTGGTAGCAGGGGACACTCCTACGAGCAGTACTTC.

The DNA of the CDR3 is TGTGCCAGCAGCTCGTATAACAAGATCTCTGGAAACACCATATATTTT. It encodes CASSSYNKISGNTIYF. The chain joins TRBV5-5 to TRBJ1-3; D is ambiguous. Deletions cut 3 bases from V and 0 bases from J, with 13 bases between. CDR3 length: 16 residues. Germline V CDR1 and CDR2: SGHKS, YYEKEE (reference sequence).

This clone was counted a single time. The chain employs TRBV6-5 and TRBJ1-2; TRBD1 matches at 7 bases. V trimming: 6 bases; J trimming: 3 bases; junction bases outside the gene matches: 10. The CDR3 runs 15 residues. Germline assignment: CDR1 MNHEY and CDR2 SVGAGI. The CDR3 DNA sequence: TGTGCCAGCAGCCGACAGGGTAGGACCGACTATGGCTACACCTTC. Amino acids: CASSRQGRTDYGYTF.

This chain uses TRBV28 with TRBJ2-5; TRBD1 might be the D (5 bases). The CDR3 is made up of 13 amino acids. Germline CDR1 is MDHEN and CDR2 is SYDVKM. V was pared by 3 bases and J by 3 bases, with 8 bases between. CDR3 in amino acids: CASSLGREETQYF. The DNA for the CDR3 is TGTGCCAGCAGTTTGGGCAGGGAAGAGACCCAGTACTTC.

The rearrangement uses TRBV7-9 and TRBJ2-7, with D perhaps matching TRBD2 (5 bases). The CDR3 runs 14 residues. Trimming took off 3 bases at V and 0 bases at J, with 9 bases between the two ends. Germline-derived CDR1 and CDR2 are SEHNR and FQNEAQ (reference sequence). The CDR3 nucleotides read TGTGCCAGCAGCTTCGGCGGGCCCTCCTACGAGCAGTACTTC. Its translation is CASSFGGPSYEQYF.

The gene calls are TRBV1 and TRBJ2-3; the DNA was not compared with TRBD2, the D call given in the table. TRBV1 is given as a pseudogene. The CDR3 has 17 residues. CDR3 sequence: CTSRLKLAGGPTDTQYF. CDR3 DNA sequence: TGCACCAGCAGATTAAAACTAGCGGGAGGGCCAACAGATACGCAGTATTTT.

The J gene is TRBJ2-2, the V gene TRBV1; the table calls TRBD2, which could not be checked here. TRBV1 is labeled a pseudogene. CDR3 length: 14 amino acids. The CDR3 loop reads CTSSRLLVPGELFF. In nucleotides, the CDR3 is TGCACCAGCAGCCGCTTACTAGTCCCCGGGGAGCTGTTTTTT.